The clone carrying this T cell receptor (beta chain) has more than one count but fewer than ten. The antigen is undetermined. The data stem from a study of radiotherapy plus CTLA-4 blockade in lung cancer. Findings and limits, study-wide: Interferon-beta, together with early blood T cell clone dynamics, reportedly best predicted response. Blood-borne expansion of tumor-derived TCR clones followed radiotherapy plus ipilimumab.

The CDR3 has 14 amino acids. The germline CDR1 and CDR2 sequences are SGHRS and YFSETQ. V lost 4 bases and J lost 5, with 12 bases in between. Receiving focal radiation plus CTLA-4 blockade with ipilimumab were patients who had chemo-refractory metastatic non-small-cell lung cancer. The data were produced by immunoSEQ multiplex PCR, yet TCRdb's version contains in-frame clones alone and is incomplete. The sample consists of 50,000 to 60,000 clones, 65% to 80% of them appearing once. The sequencing used peripheral blood, collected from a patient treated with radiotherapy plus ipilimumab. The chain employs TRBV5-1 and TRBJ1-4; D is unresolved. The sequence was collected from a human donor with non-small cell lung cancer who had a complete response to radiotherapy plus ipilimumab. CDR3: CASSLGERNEKLFF. The CDR3 nucleotides are TGCGCCAGCAGCCTCGGTGAACGAAATGAAAAACTGTTTTTT.